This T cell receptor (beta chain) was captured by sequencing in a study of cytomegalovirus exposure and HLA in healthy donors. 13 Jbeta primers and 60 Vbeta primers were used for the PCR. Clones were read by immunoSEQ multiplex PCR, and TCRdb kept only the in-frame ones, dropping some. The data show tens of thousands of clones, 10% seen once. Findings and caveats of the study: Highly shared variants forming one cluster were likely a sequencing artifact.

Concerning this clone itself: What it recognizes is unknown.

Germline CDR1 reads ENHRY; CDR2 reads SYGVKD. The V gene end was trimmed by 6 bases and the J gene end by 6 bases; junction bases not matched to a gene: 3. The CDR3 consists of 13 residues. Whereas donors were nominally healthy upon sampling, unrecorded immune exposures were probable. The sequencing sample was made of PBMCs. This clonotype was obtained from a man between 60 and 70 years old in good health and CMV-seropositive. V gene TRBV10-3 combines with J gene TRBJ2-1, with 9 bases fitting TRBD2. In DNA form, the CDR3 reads TGTGCCATCAGAGCGGGGGGCGCCAATGAGCAGTTCTTC. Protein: CAIRAGGANEQFF.